This paragraph reports one TCR beta chain. Its antigen is still unknown. Mouse gene names and germline throughout. The CDR3 goes on 4 residues after the read ends, and that part is filled in from the germline J gene. Other nucleotide sequences from this sample produce the same CDR3. Germline V CDR1 and CDR2: SGHSN, HYEKVE. J gave up 1 base and V 0 bases, and 3 bases lay outside the gene matches. This CDR3 has 16 residues. The sample originates from a study of CD8+ T cells in alopecia areata. Study as a whole: C3H/HeJ donors with spontaneous alopecia, about 6-12 months old, supplied skin grafts to roughly 6-10-week-old female C3H/HeJ mice. Broader study findings: Shared TCR sequences were less clear between patients than in mice, possibly partly from HLA diversity. Alopecia totalis/universalis scalp especially showed more expanded CD8+ clones than normal scalp.

CD4, CD8alpha, NKG2D, NKG2ACE and other markers were used to sort pooled cutaneous lymph node cells. Isolated RNA was reverse transcribed into cDNA used as the sequencing template. The method was immunoSEQ multiplex PCR; TCRdb's version includes in-frame clones alone and lacks a portion of them. The profile covers 290,000 or so clones, none occurring a single time. The material sequenced was CD4+ T cells sorted from a lymph node. This sequence joins TRBV12-1 and TRBJ2-1; 9 bases align to TRBD1. This receptor was taken from a C3H/HeJ mouse with alopecia areata. As its MHC haplotype, the strain has H2-k. CDR3: CASSLPGTGNYAEQFF. CDR3 DNA, as far as it was read: TGTGCCAGCTCTCTCCCGGGGACAGGGAACTATGCT.